The T cell receptor (beta chain) described here comes from a study of T cell repertoires in cytomegalovirus infection. Findings and caveats of the study: Identification of carriers of CMV plus the relevant HLA was performed using cumulative public TCR beta family frequency. Ex vivo responses were dominated by HLA-C-restricted CMV-specific TCR beta clonotypes.

A single record per CDR3 protein comes from TCRdb applying MiXCR to the reads. Of roughly 230,000 distinct CDR3 sequences listed, around 15% are singletons. V lost 3 bases and J lost 2; bases outside the gene matches: 10. Germline V gene lookup returns CDR1 DFQATT and CDR2 SNEGSKA (reference sequence). The CDR3 is 15 residues long. In regard to this clonotype: What it binds is not known.

V is TRBV20-1 and J is TRBJ2-7, with TRBD1 identical over 7 bases. Sequenced input: CD8+ T cells from PBMCs. This TCR was recovered from a human donor in good health (CMV status not recorded). Some clones in this sample may be carry-over from other donors' samples. The CDR3 loop is CSARFPTGTAYEQYF. CDR3 DNA: TGCAGTGCTAGGTTCCCAACCGGGACAGCCTACGAGCAGTACTTC.